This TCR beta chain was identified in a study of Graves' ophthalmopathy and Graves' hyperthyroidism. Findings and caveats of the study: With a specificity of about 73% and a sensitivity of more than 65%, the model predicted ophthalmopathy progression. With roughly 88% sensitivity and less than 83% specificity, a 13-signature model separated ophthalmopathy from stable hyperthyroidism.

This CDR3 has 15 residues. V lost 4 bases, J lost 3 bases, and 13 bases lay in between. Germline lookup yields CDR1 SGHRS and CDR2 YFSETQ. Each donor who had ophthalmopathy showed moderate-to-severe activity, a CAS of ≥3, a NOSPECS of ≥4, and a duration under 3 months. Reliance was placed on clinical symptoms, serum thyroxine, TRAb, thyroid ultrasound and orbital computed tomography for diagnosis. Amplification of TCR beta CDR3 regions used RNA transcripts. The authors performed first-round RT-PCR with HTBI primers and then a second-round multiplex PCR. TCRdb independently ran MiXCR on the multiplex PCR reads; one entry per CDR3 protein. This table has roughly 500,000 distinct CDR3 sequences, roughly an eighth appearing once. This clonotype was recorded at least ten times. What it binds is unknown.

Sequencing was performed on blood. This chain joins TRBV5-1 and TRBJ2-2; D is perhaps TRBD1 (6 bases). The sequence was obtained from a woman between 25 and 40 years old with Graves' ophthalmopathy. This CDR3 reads CASSNQGPDTGELFF. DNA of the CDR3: TGCGCCAGCAGCAATCAGGGGCCGGACACCGGGGAGCTGTTTTTT. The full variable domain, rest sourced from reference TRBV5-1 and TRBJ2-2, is KAGVTQTPRYLIKTRGQQVTLSCSPISGHRSVSWYQQTPGQGLQFLFEYFSETQRNKGNFPGRFSGRQFSNSRSEMNVSTLELGDSALYLCASSNQGPDTGELFFGEGSRLTVL.